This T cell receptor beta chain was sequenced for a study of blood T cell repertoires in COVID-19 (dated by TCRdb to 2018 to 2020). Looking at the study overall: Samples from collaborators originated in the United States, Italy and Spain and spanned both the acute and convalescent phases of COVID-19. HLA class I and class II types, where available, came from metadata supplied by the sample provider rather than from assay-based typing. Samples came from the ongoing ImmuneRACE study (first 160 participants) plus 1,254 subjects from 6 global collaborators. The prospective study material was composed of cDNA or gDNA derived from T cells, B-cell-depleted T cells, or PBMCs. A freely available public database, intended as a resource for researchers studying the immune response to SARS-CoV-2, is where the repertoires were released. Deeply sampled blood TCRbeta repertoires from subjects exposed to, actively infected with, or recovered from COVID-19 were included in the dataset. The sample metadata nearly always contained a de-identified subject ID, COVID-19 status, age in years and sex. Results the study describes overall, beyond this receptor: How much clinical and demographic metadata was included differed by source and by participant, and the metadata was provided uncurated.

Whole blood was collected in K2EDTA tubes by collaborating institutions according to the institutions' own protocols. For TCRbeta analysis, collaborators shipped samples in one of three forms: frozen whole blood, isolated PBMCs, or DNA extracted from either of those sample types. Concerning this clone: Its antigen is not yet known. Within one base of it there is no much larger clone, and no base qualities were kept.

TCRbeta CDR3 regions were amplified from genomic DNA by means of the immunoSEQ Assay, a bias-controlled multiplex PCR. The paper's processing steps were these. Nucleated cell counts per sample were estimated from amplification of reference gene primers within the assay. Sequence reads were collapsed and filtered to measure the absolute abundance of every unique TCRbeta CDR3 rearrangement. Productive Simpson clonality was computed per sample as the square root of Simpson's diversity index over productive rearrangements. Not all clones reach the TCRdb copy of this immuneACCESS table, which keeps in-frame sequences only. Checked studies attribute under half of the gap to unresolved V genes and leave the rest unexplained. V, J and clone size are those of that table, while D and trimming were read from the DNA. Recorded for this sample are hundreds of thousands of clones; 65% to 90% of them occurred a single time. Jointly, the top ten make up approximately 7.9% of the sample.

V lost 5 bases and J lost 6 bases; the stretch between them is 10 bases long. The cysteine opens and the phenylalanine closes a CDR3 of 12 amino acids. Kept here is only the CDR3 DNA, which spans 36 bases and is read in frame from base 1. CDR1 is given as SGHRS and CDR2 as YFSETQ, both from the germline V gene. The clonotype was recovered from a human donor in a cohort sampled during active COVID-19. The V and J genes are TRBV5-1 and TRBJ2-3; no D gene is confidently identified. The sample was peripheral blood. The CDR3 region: CASRRLVDTQYF. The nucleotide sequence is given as TGCGCCAGCAGGAGACTCGTCGATACGCAGTATTTT.